These 32 T cell receptor beta chains were sequenced from one sample in a study of cytomegalovirus exposure and HLA in healthy donors (TCRdb year 2017). Libraries were constructed by the immunoSEQ multiplex PCR assay. The multiplex PCR relied on a mix of 60 forward primers for TCR Vbeta segments and 13 reverse primers for TCR Jbeta segments. TCRdb obtained this table from immuneACCESS and retained in-frame rearrangements with V and J assigned. These tables miss some clones; where compared with another copy, unresolved V genes account for less than half of the shortfall, and the remainder is unexplained. Counted in this sample were roughly 77,000 clones; roughly 80% of them appeared once. The ten top clones hold less than 4.5% of the sample. The sequenced material came from PBMCs. These receptor sequences come from a man aged 35-49 years in good health and CMV-seronegative.

The J gene is TRBJ2-7, the V gene TRBV2; D might be TRBD2 (5 bases). The CDR3 is 16 amino acids. CDR1 and CDR2 from the germline V gene are SNHLY and FYNNEI. The ends were cut back, 4 bases at V and 1 base at J, with 17 bases in the middle. The CDR3 protein is CASSGGGSFGSYEQYF. The CDR3 coding sequence is TGTGCCAGCAGTGGAGGAGGATCTTTCGGTTCCTACGAGCAGTACTTC.

This clone was seen once. This sequence joins TRBV11-2 and TRBJ1-2; tentatively, D is TRBD1 (5 bases). The V and J ends lost 8 bases and 2 bases respectively, with 15 bases between them. The length of the CDR3 is 14 residues. CDR1 is SGHAT and CDR2 is FQNNGV in the germline V gene. The CDR3 here is CASGPNRGNYGYTF. The CDR3 DNA follows: TGTGCCAGCGGACCAAATAGGGGCAACTATGGCTACACCTTC.

The chain links TRBV6-5 to TRBJ2-1; 7 bases fit TRBD2. Trimming at V came to 2 bases and at J to 7 bases, leaving 5 bases not matched to a gene. This CDR3 contains 14 residues. Germline CDR1 MNHEY, CDR2 SVGAGI. CDR3 loop: CASSYGTIRNEQFF. The DNA of the CDR3 is TGTGCCAGCAGTTACGGGACTATCCGTAATGAGCAGTTCTTC.

This sequence joins TRBV5-8 and TRBJ1-2; TRBD1 matches 8 bases. The CDR3 is made up of 14 amino acids. Trimming cost V 5 bases and J 5 bases; bases outside gene matches: 8. CDR1 and CDR2 (germline): SGHTS, YDEGEE. This chain's CDR3 is CASRHGTGPYGYTF. The CDR3 DNA is TGTGCCAGCAGGCATGGGACAGGTCCTTATGGCTACACCTTC.

This sequence joins TRBV4-2 and TRBJ2-5; 7 bases are a match to TRBD2. With 2 bases clipped from V and 0 bases from J, the junction kept 6 bases outside the gene matches. The CDR3 spans 16 residues. Germline CDR1 is LGHNA and CDR2 is YNFKEQ. The DNA of the CDR3 is TGTGCCAGCAGCCAAAGGGCTAGCGGAAACCAAGAGACCCAGTACTTC. Amino acids: CASSQRASGNQETQYF.

The V call is TRBV4-3, the J call TRBJ2-5; tentative D call: TRBD2 (6 bases). Matching the DNA end better, TRBJ2-7 makes the J call doubtful. Germline V gene sequence: CDR1 LGHNA, CDR2 YSLEER. The CDR3 covers 13 residues. In nucleotides, the CDR3 is TGCGCCAGCAGCCATACGGGGGACTACGAGCAGTACTTC. As protein: CASSHTGDYEQYF.

This clone occurred once. The chain joins TRBV19 to TRBJ1-5; 9 positions agree with TRBD1. The CDR3 spans 16 residues. The V gene's germline CDR1 is LNHDA and CDR2 SQIVND (reference sequence). V trimming: 6 bases; J trimming: 2 bases; junction bases outside the gene matches: 8. This chain's CDR3 is CASSLTGGGGNQPQHF. The CDR3, as DNA: TGTGCCAGTAGCCTAACAGGGGGCGGAGGCAATCAGCCCCAGCATTTT.

The chain carries TRBV19 and TRBJ2-2; a possible D gene is TRBD2 (6 bases). The CDR3 is 14 residues long. Trimming stripped 5 bases from V and 3 bases from J, with 10 bases between. Germline values: CDR1 LNHDA, CDR2 SQIVND (reference sequence). CDR3 loop: CASSQEGHTGELFF. CDR3 nucleotide sequence: TGTGCCAGTAGTCAGGAGGGTCACACCGGGGAGCTGTTTTTT.

This clone was picked up a small number of times. The chain employs TRBV18 and TRBJ2-3; TRBD2 is a possible D gene (5 bases). Germline CDR1 is KGHSH and CDR2 is LQKENI. With 6 bases removed from V and 6 bases from J, the gap between germline ends came to 10 bases. The CDR3 is 12 amino acids. CDR3 nucleotide sequence: TGTGCCAGCTCTCAATCTAGCGATACGCAGTATTTT. Protein sequence: CASSQSSDTQYF.

Points on this clone: The same CDR3 arises from other DNA sequences in this sample as well. The chain carries TRBV7-8 and TRBJ1-2; TRBD1 might be the D (5 bases). This CDR3 is 13 amino acids long. Germline V gene lookup returns CDR1 SGHVS and CDR2 FQNEAQ. V was shortened by 1 base and J by 6 bases, with 9 bases between the two germline ends. The CDR3 loop is CASSLDRLDGYTF. Here the CDR3 DNA reads TGTGCCAGCAGCTTAGACAGGTTAGATGGCTACACCTTC.

To note about this clone: The identical CDR3 is also encoded by other nucleotide sequences in the sample. The CDR3 sequence is CASRDDRNNQPQHF. CDR3 nucleotide sequence: TGTGCCAGCAGGGACGACAGAAATAATCAGCCCCAGCATTTT. V is TRBV2 and J is TRBJ1-5; maybe TRBD1 (5 bases). The CDR3 sequence is 14 residues long. The germline V gene has CDR1 SNHLY and CDR2 FYNNEI. Trimming took 6 bases from V and 4 from J, leaving 13 bases between them.

The chain recombines TRBV6-5 with TRBJ1-2; D is perhaps TRBD1 (5 bases). The length of the CDR3 is 13 residues. With 10 bases removed from V and 4 bases from J, the gap between germline ends came to 16 bases. The germline V gene encodes CDR1 MNHEY and CDR2 SVGAGI. The DNA of the CDR3 is TGTGCCACCCGACGGGGGGGGTTCTATGGCTACACCTTC. As protein: CATRRGGFYGYTF.

This clone appeared once. CDR3 in DNA: TGTGCCAGCTCACTGAACAGTTTACCTAATGAAAAACTGTTTTTT. This gives the protein CASSLNSLPNEKLFF. The rearrangement uses TRBV18 and TRBJ1-4; D is unclear. Trimming left V 4 bases short and J 3 bases short, with 12 bases between. The CDR3 has 15 amino acids. The V gene's germline CDR1 is KGHSH and CDR2 LQKENI.

The chain links TRBV5-6 to TRBJ2-7, with a possible D match to TRBD2 (6 bases). CDR1 is SGHDT and CDR2 is YYEEEE in the germline V gene. This CDR3 spans 14 amino acids. V lost 4 bases, J lost 1 base, and 12 bases lay in between. The CDR3 sequence: CASSHSGGSYEQYF. DNA of the CDR3: TGTGCCAGCAGCCATAGCGGAGGGTCCTACGAGCAGTACTTC.

In its sample, this clone was seen a few times. V is TRBV27 and J is TRBJ2-5; D is perhaps TRBD1 (6 bases). This CDR3 has 14 residues. Per the germline V gene, CDR1 is MNHEY and CDR2 is SMNVEV (reference sequence). Trimming removed 6 bases at V and 8 bases at J, with 19 bases between. CDR3 nucleotides: TGTGCCAGCAGACTGACAGGACTGATCGTAACCCAGTACTTC. Protein product: CASRLTGLIVTQYF.

The rearrangement uses TRBV5-4 and TRBJ1-4; D might be TRBD1 (5 bases). The V gene's germline CDR1 is SGHNT and CDR2 YYREEE (reference sequence). The CDR3 sequence is 15 residues long. Trimming shortened V by 2 bases and J by 3 bases, and 11 bases separated the two germline ends. CDR3 sequence reads: CASSFQGGSNEKLFF. The DNA of the CDR3 is TGTGCCAGCAGCTTCCAGGGAGGATCTAATGAAAAACTGTTTTTT.

The chain couples TRBV7-6 to TRBJ2-3; 11 bases align to TRBD2. This CDR3 has 16 residues. With 4 bases clipped from V and 2 bases from J, the junction kept 5 bases outside the gene matches. Germline V gives CDR1 SGHVS, CDR2 FNYEAQ. CDR3 sequence reads: CASSSGTSGITDTQYF. CDR3 bases: TGTGCCAGCAGCTCGGGGACTAGCGGAATCACAGATACGCAGTATTTT. The full variable domain, its missing parts supplied by reference TRBV7-6 and TRBJ2-3, is GAGVSQSPRYKVTKRGQDVALRCDPISGHVSLYWYRQALGQGPEFLTYFNYEAQQDKSGLPNDRFSAERPEGSISTLTIQRTEQRDSAMYRCASSSGTSGITDTQYFGPGTRLTVL.

V and J are TRBV20-1 and TRBJ2-1; TRBD2 aligns across 15 bases. The length of the CDR3 is 11 residues. After removal of 5 bases from V and 15 bases from J, the junction contained 2 bases not matched to a gene. The germline V gene encodes CDR1 DFQATT and CDR2 SNEGSKA (reference sequence). The CDR3 nucleotides read TGCAGTGCTTGGACTAGCGGGAGGGTGTTCTTC. Protein product: CSAWTSGRVFF.

The V gene is TRBV19, the J gene TRBJ2-3; D might be TRBD2 (6 bases). The CDR3 length is 16 residues. CDR1 and CDR2 from the germline V gene are LNHDA and SQIVND (reference sequence). V dropped 5 bases and J dropped 1 base, with 16 bases sitting between them. This CDR3 is CASSGLQGPGTDTQYF. In DNA, the CDR3 is TGTGCCAGTAGTGGACTACAAGGGCCGGGCACAGATACGCAGTATTTT.

The chain couples TRBV11-2 to TRBJ1-1; 9 nucleotides agree with TRBD1. The V and J ends lost 11 bases and 4 bases, in that order; junction bases with no gene match: 8. This CDR3 contains 13 residues. The germline V gene encodes CDR1 SGHAT and CDR2 FQNNGV. The CDR3, as DNA: TGTGCCGCTGGGACAGGGATAAGCACTGAAGCTTTCTTT. Its protein product is CAAGTGISTEAFF.

As DNA, the CDR3 is TGCAGCGTTGATGGGGCAGGGGGCCTCGAGCAGTACTTC. Its translation: CSVDGAGGLEQYF. The chain has TRBV29-1 and TRBJ2-7, with 8 bases fitting TRBD1. This CDR3 spans 13 amino acids. The germline V gene encodes CDR1 SQVTM and CDR2 ANQGSEA. Trimming took 3 bases from V and 6 from J; bases not matched to a gene: 7.

This rearrangement joins TRBV29-1 to TRBJ1-5; TRBD1 might be the D (6 bases). The V gene's germline CDR1 is SQVTM and CDR2 ANQGSEA. CDR3 length equals 14 residues. Between the trimmed V and J ends, which lost 6 bases and 6 bases, there was a span of 18 bases. The DNA of the CDR3 is TGCAGCGTCGGCGGAGGGGGGGGAAGTCAGCCCCAGCATTTT. Translating gives CSVGGGGGSQPQHF.

The chain uses TRBV19 and TRBJ2-7; the D gene is possibly TRBD1 (6 bases). This CDR3 spans 20 amino acids. Trimming stripped 1 base from V and 0 bases from J, with 25 bases between. Germline V gene lookup returns CDR1 LNHDA and CDR2 SQIVND (reference sequence). The CDR3 loop reads CASSIVSLGDTFTPSYEQYF. The CDR3 bases are TGTGCCAGTAGTATAGTGTCGTTGGGGGACACCTTTACCCCCTCCTACGAGCAGTACTTC.

This clone showed up just a few times. The gene calls are TRBV18 and TRBJ1-1, with 7 positions matching TRBD1. Germline trimming cut 6 bases from V and 0 bases from J; bases unmatched to any gene: 4. The CDR3 length is 14 residues. Germline CDR1 reads KGHSH; CDR2 reads LQKENI. CDR3 in amino acids: CASSRQGMNTEAFF. The CDR3 bases are TGTGCCAGCTCGCGACAGGGTATGAACACTGAAGCTTTCTTT.

This clone showed up just once. The V call is TRBV4-1, the J call TRBJ1-2, with 10 bases lining up with TRBD1. J gave up 6 bases and V 7 bases, and 8 bases lay outside the gene matches. Germline V gene data show CDR1 as MGHRA and CDR2 as YSYEKL. The CDR3 consists of 14 residues. The CDR3 here is CASTAPGQGNGYTF. The CDR3 DNA sequence: TGCGCCAGCACCGCCCCGGGACAGGGGAATGGCTACACCTTC.

The genes are TRBV28 and TRBJ2-3; 7 positions match TRBD2. The J segment lost 2 bases and the V segment lost 1 base, leaving 6 bases of the junction unmatched. CDR1 and CDR2 from the germline V gene are MDHEN and SYDVKM. This CDR3 is built from 16 residues. The CDR3 loop is CASSLSSGASTDTQYF. CDR3 DNA sequence: TGTGCCAGCAGTTTATCTAGCGGAGCTTCCACAGATACGCAGTATTTT.

The V call is TRBV7-2, the J call TRBJ2-5; a weak D match, TRBD2 (6 bases). CDR3 length: 13 residues. V lost 3 bases and J lost 5, with 10 bases in between. Germline CDR1 is SGHTA and CDR2 is FQGNSA. The CDR3 sequence: CASSFGTWETQYF. The CDR3 DNA reads as TGTGCCAGCAGCTTTGGGACTTGGGAGACCCAGTACTTC. The full variable domain, in which reference TRBV7-2 and TRBJ2-5 provide the parts outside the CDR3, is GAGVSQSPSNKVTEKGKDVELRCDPISGHTALYWYRQSLGQGLEFLIYFQGNSAPDKSGLPSDRFSAERTGGSVSTLTIQRTQQEDSAVYLCASSFGTWETQYFGPGTRLLVL.

The chain employs TRBV28 and TRBJ2-3; 10 bases map to TRBD1. Germline V gene sequence: CDR1 MDHEN, CDR2 SYDVKM. The CDR3 totals 16 residues. With 2 bases clipped from V and 4 bases from J, the junction kept 6 bases outside the gene matches. CDR3 in DNA: TGTGCCAGCAGTTTACCGGGACAGGGGCAGTCAGATACGCAGTATTTT. It specifies CASSLPGQGQSDTQYF.

The chain has TRBV5-1 and TRBJ2-2; unclear D gene. The germline V and J ends were trimmed by 1 base and 4 bases, with 5 bases remaining between them. There are 13 residues in the CDR3. From germline, CDR1 is SGHRS and CDR2 YFSETQ. The chain's CDR3 is CASSLRSTGELFF. The CDR3 nucleotides are TGCGCCAGCAGCTTGCGCAGCACCGGGGAGCTGTTTTTT. Full variable domain (remainder filled in from reference TRBV5-1 and TRBJ2-2): KAGVTQTPRYLIKTRGQQVTLSCSPISGHRSVSWYQQTPGQGLQFLFEYFSETQRNKGNFPGRFSGRQFSNSRSEMNVSTLELGDSALYLCASSLRSTGELFFGEGSRLTVL.

The V gene is TRBV28, the J gene TRBJ1-6; TRBD1 is a possible D gene (6 bases). The CDR3 has 17 amino acids. Germline V gene lookup returns CDR1 MDHEN and CDR2 SYDVKM. V was pared by 5 bases and J by 4 bases, with 18 bases between. The CDR3 sequence: CASSQPQGPNYNSPLHF. The CDR3 DNA is TGTGCCAGCAGTCAACCACAGGGACCAAATTATAATTCACCCCTCCACTTT.

V and J are TRBV7-2 and TRBJ1-2, with D perhaps matching TRBD1 (6 bases). Between the trimmed V and J ends, which lost 5 bases and 2 bases, there was a span of 15 bases. This CDR3 is 15 amino acids long. CDR1 and CDR2 from the germline V gene are SGHTA and FQGNSA. CDR3 in amino acids: CASSLMTGLNYGYTF. The CDR3 DNA follows: TGTGCCAGCAGCCTCATGACAGGTTTAAACTATGGCTACACCTTC.

The rearrangement uses TRBV4-2 and TRBJ1-4; 12 positions agree with TRBD1. Trimming at V came to 4 bases and at J to 6 bases, leaving 9 bases not matched to a gene. From germline, CDR1 is LGHNA and CDR2 YNFKEQ. The CDR3 length is 17 residues. The CDR3 region is CASSLQTGTGGYEKLFF. CDR3 in DNA: TGTGCCAGCAGCCTACAAACCGGGACAGGGGGCTATGAAAAACTGTTTTTT.